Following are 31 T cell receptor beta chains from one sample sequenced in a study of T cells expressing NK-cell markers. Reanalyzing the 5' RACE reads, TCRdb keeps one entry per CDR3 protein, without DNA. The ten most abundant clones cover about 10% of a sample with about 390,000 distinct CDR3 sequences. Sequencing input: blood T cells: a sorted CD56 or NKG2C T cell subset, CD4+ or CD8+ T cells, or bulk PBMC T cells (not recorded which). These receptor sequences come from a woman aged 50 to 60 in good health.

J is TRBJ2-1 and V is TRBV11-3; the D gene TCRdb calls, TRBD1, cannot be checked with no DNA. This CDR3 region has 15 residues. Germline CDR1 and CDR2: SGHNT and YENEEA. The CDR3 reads CASSLEWGRGNEQFF. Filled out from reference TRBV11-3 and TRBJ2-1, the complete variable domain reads EAGVVQSPRYKIIEKKQPVAFWCNPISGHNTLYWYLQNLGQGPELLIRYENEEAVDDSQLPKDRFSAERLKGVDSTLKIQPAELGDSAVYLCASSLEWGRGNEQFFGPGTRLTVL.

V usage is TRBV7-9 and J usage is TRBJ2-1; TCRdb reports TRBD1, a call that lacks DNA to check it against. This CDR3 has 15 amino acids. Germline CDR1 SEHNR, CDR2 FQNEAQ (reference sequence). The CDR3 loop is CASSSPRQGVNEQFF. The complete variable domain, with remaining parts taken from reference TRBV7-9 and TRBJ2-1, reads DTGVSQNPRHKITKRGQNVTFRCDPISEHNRLYWYRQTLGQGPEFLTYFQNEAQLEKSRLLSDRFSAERPKGSFSTLEIQRTEQGDSAMYLCASSSPRQGVNEQFFGPGTRLTVL.

The CDR3 loop reads CASSKGTSGSVDTGELFF. The chain links TRBV6-5 to TRBJ2-2; TCRdb reports TRBD2, a call that lacks DNA to check it against. Per the germline V gene, CDR1 is MNHEY and CDR2 is SVGAGI. CDR3 length: 18 residues.

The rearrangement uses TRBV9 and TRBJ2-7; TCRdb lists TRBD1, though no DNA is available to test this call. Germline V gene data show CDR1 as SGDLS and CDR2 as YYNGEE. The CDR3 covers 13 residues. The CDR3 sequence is CASNGKGAGEQYF.

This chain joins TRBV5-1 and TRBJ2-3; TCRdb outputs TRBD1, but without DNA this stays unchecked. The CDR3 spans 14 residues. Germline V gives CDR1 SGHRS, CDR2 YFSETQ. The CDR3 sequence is CASSTGTARDTQYF.

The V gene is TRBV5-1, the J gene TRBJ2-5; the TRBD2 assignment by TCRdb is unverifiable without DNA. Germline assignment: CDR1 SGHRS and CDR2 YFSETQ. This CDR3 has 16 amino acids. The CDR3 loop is CASSPSETSGVETQYF. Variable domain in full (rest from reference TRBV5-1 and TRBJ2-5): KAGVTQTPRYLIKTRGQQVTLSCSPISGHRSVSWYQQTPGQGLQFLFEYFSETQRNKGNFPGRFSGRQFSNSRSEMNVSTLELGDSALYLCASSPSETSGVETQYFGPGTRLLVL.

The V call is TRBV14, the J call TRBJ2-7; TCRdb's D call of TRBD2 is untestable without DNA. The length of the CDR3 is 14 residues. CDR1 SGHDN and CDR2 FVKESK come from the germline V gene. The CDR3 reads CASSQDPRRNEQYF.

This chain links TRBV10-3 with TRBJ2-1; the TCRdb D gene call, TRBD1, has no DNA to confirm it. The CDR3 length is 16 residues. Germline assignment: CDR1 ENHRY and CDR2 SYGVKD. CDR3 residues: CAISHTGGGEVNEQFF.

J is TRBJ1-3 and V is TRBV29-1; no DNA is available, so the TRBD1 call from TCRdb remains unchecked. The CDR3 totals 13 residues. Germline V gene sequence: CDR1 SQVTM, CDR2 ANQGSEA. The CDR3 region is CSVDPGFGNTIYF.

CDR3 residues: CSVRGLADTSNTGELFF. The chain combines TRBV29-1 with TRBJ2-2; there is no DNA to check the TCRdb D call of TRBD2. This CDR3 is 17 amino acids long. CDR1 is SQVTM, CDR2 ANQGSEA, per germline.

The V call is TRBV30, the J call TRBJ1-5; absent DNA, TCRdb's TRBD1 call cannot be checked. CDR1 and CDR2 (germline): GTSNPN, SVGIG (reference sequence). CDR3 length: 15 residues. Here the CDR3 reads CAWAGRQGRNQPQHF.

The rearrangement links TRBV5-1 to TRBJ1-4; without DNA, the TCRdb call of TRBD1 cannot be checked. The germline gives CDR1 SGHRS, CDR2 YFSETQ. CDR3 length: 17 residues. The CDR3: CASSEATGYQTPEKLFF.

CDR3 sequence reads: CASSQDPGRGNEQFF. This chain links TRBV3-1 with TRBJ2-1; TCRdb reports TRBD1, a call that lacks DNA to check it against. This CDR3 has 15 residues. Germline CDR1 is LGHDT and CDR2 is YNNKEL (reference sequence).

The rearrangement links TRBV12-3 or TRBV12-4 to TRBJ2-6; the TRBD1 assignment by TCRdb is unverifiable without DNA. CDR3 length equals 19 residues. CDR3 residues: CASSFTGTGGSSGANVLTF.

The chain's CDR3 is CASSLRGSGTDTQYF. The rearrangement uses TRBV5-1 and TRBJ2-3; TCRdb reports TRBD1, a call that lacks DNA to check it against. CDR1 and CDR2 from the germline V gene are SGHRS and YFSETQ. The CDR3 sequence is 15 residues long.

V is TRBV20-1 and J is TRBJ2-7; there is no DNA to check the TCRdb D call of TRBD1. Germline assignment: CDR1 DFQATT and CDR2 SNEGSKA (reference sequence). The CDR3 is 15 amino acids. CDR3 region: CSAQPPGTGGHEQYF.

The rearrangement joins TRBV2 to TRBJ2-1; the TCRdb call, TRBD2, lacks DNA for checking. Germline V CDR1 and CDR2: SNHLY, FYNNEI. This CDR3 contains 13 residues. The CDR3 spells CASAREGLSEQFF.

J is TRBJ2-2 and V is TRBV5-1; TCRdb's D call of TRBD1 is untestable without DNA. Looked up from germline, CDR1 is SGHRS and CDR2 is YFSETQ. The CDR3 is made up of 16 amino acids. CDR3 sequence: CASSLALQGGAGELFF.

CDR3 sequence reads: CASSTPSGQVPFYGYTF. The rearrangement uses TRBV6-6 and TRBJ1-2; the TCRdb D gene call, TRBD1, has no DNA to confirm it. The CDR3 extends over 17 amino acids. Germline CDR1 is MNHNY and CDR2 is SVGAGI (reference sequence).

The CDR3 loop reads CSVREGAGEQFF. The chain has TRBV29-1 and TRBJ2-1; TCRdb designates TRBD2, a call that cannot be tested without DNA. The CDR3 is 12 amino acids. CDR1 and CDR2 from the germline V gene are SQVTM and ANQGSEA.

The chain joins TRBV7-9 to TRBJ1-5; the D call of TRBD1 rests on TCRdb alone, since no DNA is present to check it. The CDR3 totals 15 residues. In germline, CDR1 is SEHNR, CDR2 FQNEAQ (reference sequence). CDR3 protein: CASSPGQGVAQPQHF.

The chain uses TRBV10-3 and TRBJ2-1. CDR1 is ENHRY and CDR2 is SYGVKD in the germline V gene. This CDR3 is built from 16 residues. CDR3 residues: CAISILQSGSYNEQFF.

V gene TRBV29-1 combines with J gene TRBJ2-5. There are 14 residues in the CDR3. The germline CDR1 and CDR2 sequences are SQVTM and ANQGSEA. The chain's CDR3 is CSGTQVLRWETQYF.

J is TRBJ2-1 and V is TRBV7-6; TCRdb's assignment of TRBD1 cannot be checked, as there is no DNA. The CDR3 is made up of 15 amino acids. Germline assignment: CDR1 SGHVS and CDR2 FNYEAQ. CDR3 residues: CASSLVGGPHNEQFF. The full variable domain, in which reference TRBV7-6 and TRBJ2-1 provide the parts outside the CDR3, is GAGVSQSPRYKVTKRGQDVALRCDPISGHVSLYWYRQALGQGPEFLTYFNYEAQQDKSGLPNDRFSAERPEGSISTLTIQRTEQRDSAMYRCASSLVGGPHNEQFFGPGTRLTVL.

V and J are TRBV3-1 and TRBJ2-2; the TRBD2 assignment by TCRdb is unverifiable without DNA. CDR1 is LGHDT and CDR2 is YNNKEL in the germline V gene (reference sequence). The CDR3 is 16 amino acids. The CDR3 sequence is CASSPTSGSNTGELFF. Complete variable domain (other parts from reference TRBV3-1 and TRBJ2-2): DTAVSQTPKYLVTQMGNDKSIKCEQNLGHDTMYWYKQDSKKFLKIMFSYNNKELIINETVPNRFSPKSPDKAHLNLHINSLELGDSAVYFCASSPTSGSNTGELFFGEGSRLTVL.

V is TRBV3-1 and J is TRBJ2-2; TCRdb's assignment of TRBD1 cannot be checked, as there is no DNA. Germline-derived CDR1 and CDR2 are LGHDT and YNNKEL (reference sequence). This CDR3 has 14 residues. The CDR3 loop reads CASSQSAGTGELFF.

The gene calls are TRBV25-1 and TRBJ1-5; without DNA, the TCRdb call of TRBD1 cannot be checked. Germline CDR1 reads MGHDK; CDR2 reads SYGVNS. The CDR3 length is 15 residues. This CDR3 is CASSELGGVDQPQHF.

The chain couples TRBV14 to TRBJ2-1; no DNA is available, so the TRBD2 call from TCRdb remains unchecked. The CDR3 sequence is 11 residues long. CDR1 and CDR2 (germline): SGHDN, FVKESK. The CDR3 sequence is CASSGLLEQFF.

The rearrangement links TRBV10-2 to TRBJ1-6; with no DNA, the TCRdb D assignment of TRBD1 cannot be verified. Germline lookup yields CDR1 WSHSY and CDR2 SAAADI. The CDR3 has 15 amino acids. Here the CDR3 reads CASSELDRVNSPLHF.

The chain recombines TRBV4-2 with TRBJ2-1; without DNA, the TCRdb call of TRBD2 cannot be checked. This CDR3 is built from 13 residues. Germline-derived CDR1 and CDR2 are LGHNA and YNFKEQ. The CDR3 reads CASSQSPGLTWFF.

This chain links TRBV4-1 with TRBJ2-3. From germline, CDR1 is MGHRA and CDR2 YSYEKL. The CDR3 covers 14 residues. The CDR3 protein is CASSQVGNTDTQYF.